These 2 T cell receptor beta chains came from one sample sequenced in a study of regulatory T cells in long-lasting Graves disease. According to the study, TCR beta libraries were built with iRepertoire HTBI primers and CDR3-region Arm-PCR. One entry per CDR3 protein results from TCRdb running MiXCR on the multiplex PCR reads. The top ten hold less than 9% of the sample, which has around 460,000 distinct CDR3 sequences, about a fifth seen once. Time point reported: persistent/refractory GD, antithyroid drugs over 5 years with positive TRAb. Making the TCR library involved RNA that had been extracted from PBMCs. The material was peripheral blood mononuclear cells (PBMCs), obtained when the disease was refractory, from a patient treated with antithyroid drugs. Receptor source: a female donor with Graves disease.

The genes are TRBV20-1 and TRBJ2-3; 11 nucleotides agree with TRBD2. In germline, CDR1 is DFQATT, CDR2 SNEGSKA (reference sequence). V trimming: 5 bases; J trimming: 4 bases; junction bases outside the gene matches: 8. The CDR3 contains 15 residues. CDR3 sequence (DNA): TGCAGTGCTGGCTTACTAGCGGGAGCCTCAGATACGCAGTATTTT. Its translation: CSAGLLAGASDTQYF.

V and J are TRBV7-2 and TRBJ2-7; the match to TRBD1 covers 10 bases. The V gene end was trimmed by 9 bases and the J gene end by 2 bases; junction bases not matched to a gene: 7. The germline V gene encodes CDR1 SGHTA and CDR2 FQGNSA. This CDR3 has 14 residues. CDR3 DNA sequence: TGTGCCAGTGTCCGGGACAGGGGACCCTACGAGCAGTACTTC. It is translated as CASVRDRGPYEQYF. Looking up the rest from reference TRBV7-2 and TRBJ2-7 gives the full variable domain: GAGVSQSPSNKVTEKGKDVELRCDPISGHTALYWYRQSLGQGLEFLIYFQGNSAPDKSGLPSDRFSAERTGGSVSTLTIQRTQQEDSAVYLCASVRDRGPYEQYFGPGTRLTVT.